The 18 T cell receptor beta chains presented below share a single source sample, sequenced in a study of blood T cell repertoires in COVID-19. Method: immunoSEQ multiplex PCR; TCRdb's copy keeps in-frame clones and lacks some. The sample contains hundreds of thousands of clones, around 86% of which appear only once. The sequenced material came from peripheral blood. The receptors were sampled from a man aged 55 to 70 who had recovered from COVID-19.

This sequence joins TRBV18 and TRBJ2-7; 7 bases align to TRBD1. The CDR3 is made up of 16 amino acids. V lost 7 bases to trimming and J lost 0 bases; unmatched junction nucleotides: 12. The V gene's germline CDR1 is KGHSH and CDR2 LQKENI. The CDR3 nucleotides are TGTGCCAGCTACGCCGGGACAGAAAGCGGCTCCTACGAGCAGTACTTC. Protein product: CASYAGTESGSYEQYF.

The V gene is TRBV19, the J gene TRBJ2-7, with 8 nucleotides matching TRBD2. The CDR3 consists of 16 residues. Per the germline V gene, CDR1 is LNHDA and CDR2 is SQIVND (reference sequence). J lost 2 bases, V lost 4 bases, and 10 bases had no gene match. The CDR3 loop reads CASSRGKREPAYEQYF. The CDR3 region has the DNA TGTGCCAGTAGTAGAGGGAAGCGGGAGCCCGCCTACGAGCAGTACTTC.

This clone was observed a handful of times. In DNA form, the CDR3 reads TGTGCCAGCAGTACCAGGGGATCTCAGCCCCAGCATTTT. It specifies CASSTRGSQPQHF. The genes are TRBV6-5 and TRBJ1-5; a weak D match, TRBD1 (6 bases). Germline V lookup: CDR1 MNHEY, CDR2 SVGAGI. Deletions cut 5 bases from V and 6 bases from J, with 11 bases between. The CDR3 totals 13 residues.

This chain links TRBV12-3 or TRBV12-4 with TRBJ2-1; a possible D gene is TRBD1 (5 bases). The V end lost 8 bases, the J end lost 5 bases, and 13 bases lay between the germline ends. This CDR3 is built from 13 residues. The CDR3 nucleotides are TGTGCCAGCGGGGCCGAGGAGCACAATGAGCAGTTCTTC. Its translation is CASGAEEHNEQFF.

The V and J genes are TRBV25-1 and TRBJ2-1; D is possibly TRBD1 (6 bases). V lost 1 base and J lost 0, with 13 bases in between. The CDR3 length is 17 residues. The V gene's germline CDR1 is MGHDK and CDR2 SYGVNS. CDR3: CASSESGGLSSYNEQFF. Written as DNA, the CDR3 is TGTGCCAGCAGTGAATCTGGGGGCCTGAGCTCCTACAATGAGCAGTTCTTC.

The chain couples TRBV5-1 to TRBJ2-5, with TRBD2 identical over 11 bases. Trimming took 8 bases from V and 7 from J; bases not matched to a gene: 16. This CDR3 spans 16 amino acids. Per the germline V gene, CDR1 is SGHRS and CDR2 is YFSETQ. The CDR3 reads CASNQDTSGGMSTQYF. Here the CDR3 DNA reads TGCGCCAGTAACCAAGATACTAGCGGGGGAATGTCGACCCAGTACTTC.

The V gene is TRBV19, the J gene TRBJ1-1; D is uncertain. V dropped 3 bases and J dropped 4 bases, with 15 bases sitting between them. The CDR3 runs 15 residues. Germline lookup yields CDR1 LNHDA and CDR2 SQIVND (reference sequence). The DNA of the CDR3 is TGTGCCAGTAGTATTGGCGCGGGGAGAAGCACTGAAGCTTTCTTT. It translates to CASSIGAGRSTEAFF.

In this sample, this clone turned up a few times. The chain uses TRBV6-6 and TRBJ2-1; 12 bases are shared with TRBD2. Germline lookup yields CDR1 MNHNY and CDR2 SVGAGI (reference sequence). The CDR3 has 14 amino acids. J lost 8 bases, V lost 2 bases, and 1 base had no gene match. The CDR3 is CASSYLAGGDEQFF. The CDR3 DNA follows: TGTGCCAGCAGTTACCTAGCGGGGGGGGATGAGCAGTTCTTC.

The V and J genes are TRBV6-1 and TRBJ2-4; 8 bases match TRBD1. The CDR3 extends over 15 amino acids. Unmatched junction bases numbered 6, after V lost 1 base and J lost 7 bases. The germline V gene has CDR1 MNHNS and CDR2 SASEGT. The CDR3 is CASSEDRGLSNIQYF. The CDR3 DNA follows: TGTGCCAGCAGTGAAGACAGGGGGTTAAGTAACATTCAGTACTTC.

This clone appeared a few times. V is TRBV27 and J is TRBJ2-1, with D possibly TRBD2 on 5 matching bases. This CDR3 comprises 16 residues. The V and J ends lost 2 bases and 0 bases respectively, with 11 bases between them. CDR1 and CDR2 (germline): MNHEY, SMNVEV (reference sequence). The DNA of the CDR3 is TGTGCCAGCAGTTTACTTGCGGGCAGCTCCTACAATGAGCAGTTCTTC. Translated, it gives CASSLLAGSSYNEQFF.

The V gene is TRBV3-1 (or the pseudogene TRBV3-2), the J gene TRBJ1-4; 8 nucleotides align to TRBD1. Germline CDR1 reads LGHDT; CDR2 reads YNNKEL (reference sequence). The CDR3 sequence is 15 residues long. Trimming took 5 bases from V and 3 from J; bases not matched to a gene: 5. The CDR3 nucleotides read TGTGCCAGCAGCTTCCAGACAGGGGCTAATGAAAAACTGTTTTTT. Encoded protein: CASSFQTGANEKLFF.

The chain is built from TRBV7-2 and TRBJ1-1; D not certain. This CDR3 is 15 amino acids long. Germline lookup yields CDR1 SGHTA and CDR2 FQGNSA. Trimming removed 0 bases from V and 0 bases from J, with 8 bases in between. The CDR3 is CASSLAATLNTEAFF. As DNA, the CDR3 is TGTGCCAGCAGCTTAGCCGCGACTCTGAACACTGAAGCTTTCTTT.

The V gene is TRBV24-1, the J gene TRBJ2-2; D is possibly TRBD2 (6 bases). Trimming left V 3 bases short and J 8 bases short, with 18 bases between. The CDR3 has 16 amino acids. Per the germline V gene, CDR1 is KGHDR and CDR2 is SFDVKD. In DNA, the CDR3 is TGTGCCACCAGTGATCGTCGGAGGGAGAGGTGGGGGGAGCTGTTTTTT. Translating gives CATSDRRRERWGELFF.

V is TRBV7-9 and J is TRBJ2-5; 13 bases are shared with TRBD2. The CDR3 consists of 16 residues. The V gene's germline CDR1 is SEHNR and CDR2 FQNEAQ (reference sequence). The trim removed 6 bases at V and 1 base at J, leaving 5 bases unmatched. This CDR3 reads CASRARLAGGQETQYF. In DNA form, the CDR3 reads TGTGCCAGCAGGGCGCGACTAGCGGGGGGCCAAGAGACCCAGTACTTC.

V usage is TRBV7-9 and J usage is TRBJ1-1, with D maybe TRBD1 (5 bases). V dropped 5 bases and J dropped 4 bases, with 14 bases sitting between them. This CDR3 contains 14 residues. Per germline, CDR1 SEHNR and CDR2 FQNEAQ (reference sequence). CDR3 DNA sequence: TGTGCCAGCAGCGGGGGAGGCGGCGGCACTGAAGCTTTCTTT. Protein: CASSGGGGGTEAFF.

J is TRBJ2-1 and V is TRBV5-6; the match to TRBD2 covers 9 bases. V shed 4 bases, J shed 5 bases, and the junction held 7 bases outside the gene matches. Germline lookup yields CDR1 SGHDT and CDR2 YYEEEE. There are 15 residues in the CDR3. CDR3: CASSTLAGVNNEQFF. In DNA form, the CDR3 reads TGTGCCAGCAGCACGTTAGCGGGGGTTAACAATGAGCAGTTCTTC.

The chain couples TRBV19 to TRBJ2-1, with 12 positions matching TRBD2. Per germline, CDR1 LNHDA and CDR2 SQIVND (reference sequence). The ends lost 6 bases at V and 7 bases at J; junction bases unmatched: 13. The CDR3 has 17 amino acids. CDR3 sequence (DNA): TGTGCCAGTAGAACCCATCAACTAGCGGGGGGCGCAAATGAGCAGTTCTTC. This translates into CASRTHQLAGGANEQFF.

The gene calls are TRBV6-5 and TRBJ2-7, with 9 bases fitting TRBD1. This CDR3 has 11 amino acids. Germline CDR1 and CDR2: MNHEY and SVGAGI. CDR3 loop: CSSGQGIEQYF. CDR3 DNA: TGTTCCTCCGGACAGGGGATCGAGCAGTACTTC.